The source of this T cell receptor beta chain is a study of blood T cell repertoires in COVID-19. Study overall: From the United States, Italy and Spain came samples of acute and convalescent COVID-19. PBMCs, B-cell-depleted T cells, or T cells were the source of the cDNA or gDNA that made up the material.

The CDR3 runs to 14 residues. J lost 8 bases, V lost 2 bases, and 6 bases had no gene match. From germline, CDR1 is MNHEY and CDR2 SMNVEV (reference sequence). As originally analysed: The authors estimated nucleated cell counts from reference gene primer amplification. The protocol was immunoSEQ multiplex PCR, while the TCRdb copy is restricted to in-frame clones and leaves out a portion. V and J calls and clone size are copied from that table; D and trimming were computed from the DNA. The repertoire consists of approximately 160,000 clones, with under 85% occurring once and the leading ten covering around 2.7%.

The sequence was collected from a man in his 70s with acute or convalescent COVID-19. Material: peripheral blood. The chain employs TRBV27 and TRBJ2-1; TRBD1 agrees at 7 bases. This CDR3 reads CASSLVARGHEQFF. The CDR3 DNA reads as TGTGCCAGCAGTTTAGTGGCTAGGGGGCATGAGCAGTTCTTC.